This paragraph covers one T cell receptor beta chain sequence. Its antigen is not known. V was clipped by 5 bases and J by 0 bases; unmatched bases: 3. Per germline, CDR1 SGHRS and CDR2 YFSETQ. There are 14 residues in the CDR3. The source of the sample is a study of CD8+ T cells in alopecia areata. Findings of the study overall: On tofacitinib, scalp and blood still held many of the expanded lesional clones. Scalp clonality, together with expanded CD8+ clones among the top 100, fell significantly with tofacitinib. Lesional scalp exceeded normal scalp in clonality, especially in alopecia totalis/universalis.

Documented treatment: oral pan-JAK inhibitor, 5-10 mg twice daily. As part of sample collection, lesional scalp punch biopsies and peripheral blood were taken from alopecia areata patients. Following RNA extraction, reverse transcription yielded cDNA that acted as the sequencing template. TCRdb's copy holds only in-frame clones and misses some; the assay was immunoSEQ multiplex PCR. The sample lists under 150,000 clones; 56% were seen once. Sample: CD4+ T cells sorted from blood, taken at week 24, from a patient treated with tofacitinib. The source of this sequence is a human donor with alopecia areata. The chain links TRBV5-1 to TRBJ2-7, with 9 bases matching TRBD1. CDR3 loop: CASSQGQGSYEQYF. In DNA form, the CDR3 reads TGCGCCAGCAGTCAGGGACAGGGCTCCTACGAGCAGTACTTC.